This T cell receptor beta chain comes out of a study of blood T cells in healthy people across ages. About this clonotype: What it binds is unknown. Possible read error: a much larger clone is one base away.

Study-wide points: It was held that the diversity estimates obtained from one million T cells were underestimates. Greater diversity and more naive CD4+ cells were seen in long-lived donors than in aged donors.

The ends were cut back, 5 bases at V and 6 bases at J, with 13 bases in the middle. The CDR3 is made up of 13 amino acids. The authors ran a second PCR of 7 to 11 cycles using a sample-barcoded 5' primer and a J-beta primer mix. TCRdb recomputed calls from the 5' RACE reads with MiXCR, one row per CDR3 protein. The sample contains some 1.1 million distinct CDR3 sequences, 30% to 40% of which appear only once. Whenever a sample was processed, at least 6 million PBMCs were isolated. The chain is built from TRBV12-3 or TRBV12-4 and TRBJ1-2; D not resolved. The sequence was obtained from a man younger than 35 in good health. Sequencing was done on a sample of blood. The CDR3 DNA follows: TGTGCCAGCAGTGCCCCCCCGGATCATGGCTACACCTTC. It is translated as CASSAPPDHGYTF.